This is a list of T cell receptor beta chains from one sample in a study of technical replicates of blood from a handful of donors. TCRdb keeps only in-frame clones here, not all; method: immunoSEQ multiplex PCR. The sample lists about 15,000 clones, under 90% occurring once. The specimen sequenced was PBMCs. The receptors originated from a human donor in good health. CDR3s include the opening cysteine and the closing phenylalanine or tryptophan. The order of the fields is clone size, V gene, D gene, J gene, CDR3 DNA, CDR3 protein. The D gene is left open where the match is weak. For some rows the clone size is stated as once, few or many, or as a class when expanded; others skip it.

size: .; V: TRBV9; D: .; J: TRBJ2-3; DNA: TGTGCCAGCAGCGTAGGGGCAACTAAGGGGTTCACAGATACGCAGTATTTT; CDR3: CASSVGATKGFTDTQYF
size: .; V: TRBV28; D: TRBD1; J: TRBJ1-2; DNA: TGTGCCAGCAGTTCCCGGACAGGGCACTATGGCTACACCTTC; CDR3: CASSSRTGHYGYTF
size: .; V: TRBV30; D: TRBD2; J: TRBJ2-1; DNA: TGTGCCTGGAGTGTGGGGACTAGCGGGAGTTTTAATGAGCAGTTCTTC; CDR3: CAWSVGTSGSFNEQFF
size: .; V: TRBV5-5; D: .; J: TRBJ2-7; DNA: TGTGCCAGCAGCCCTACAACAGGGCCCTACGAGCAGTACTTC; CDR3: CASSPTTGPYEQYF
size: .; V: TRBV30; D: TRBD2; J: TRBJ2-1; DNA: TGTGCCTGGAGTTCTCCTAGCGGTATCGGTCGAGAGCAGTTCTTC; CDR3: CAWSSPSGIGREQFF
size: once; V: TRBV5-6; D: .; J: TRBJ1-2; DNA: TGTGCCAGCAGCTTGGACAGGGACGACTATGGCTACACCTTC; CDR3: CASSLDRDDYGYTF
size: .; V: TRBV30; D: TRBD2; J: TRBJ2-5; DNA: TGTGCCTGGAGTGTACGACTAGCGGGAGTGGAGACCCAGTACTTC; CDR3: CAWSVRLAGVETQYF
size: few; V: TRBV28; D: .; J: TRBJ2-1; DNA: TGTGCCAGCCGCTGGGACAATTCCTACAATGAGCAGTTCTTC; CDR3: CASRWDNSYNEQFF
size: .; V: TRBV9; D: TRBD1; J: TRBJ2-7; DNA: TGTGCCAGCAGCCTCAGGGGACAGTCCGGGGACGAGCAGTACTTC; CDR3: CASSLRGQSGDEQYF
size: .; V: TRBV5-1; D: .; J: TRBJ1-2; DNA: TGCGCCAGCAGCTTTAACAGTGTGGCTTCGGATGGCTACACCTTC; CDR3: CASSFNSVASDGYTF
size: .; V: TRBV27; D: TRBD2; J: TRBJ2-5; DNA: TGTGCCAGCACCACGGGACTAGCGGGGGGGACCCAGTACTTC; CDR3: CASTTGLAGGTQYF
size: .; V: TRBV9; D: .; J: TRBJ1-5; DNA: TGTGCCAGCAGCGTAGAAGGGCGGGCTCGGGGGGCGAGACAGCCCCAGCATTTT; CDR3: CASSVEGRARGARQPQHF
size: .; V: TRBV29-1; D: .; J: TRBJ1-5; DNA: TGCAGCGTTCAGGGTCATAACAATCAGCCCCAGCATTTT; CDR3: CSVQGHNNQPQHF
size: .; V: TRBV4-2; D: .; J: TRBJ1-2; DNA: TGTGCCAGCAAACCAGAAAGACAGTCTAACTATGGCTACACCTTC; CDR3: CASKPERQSNYGYTF
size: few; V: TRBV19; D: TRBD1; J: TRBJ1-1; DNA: TGTGCCTCCTCCCCCCAGTCACAGGGGTCCACCTACTTT; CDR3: CASSPQSQGSTYF
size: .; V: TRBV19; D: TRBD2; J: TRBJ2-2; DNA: TGTGCCAGTGGGAATCTGGGACTAGTCCTCACCGGGGAGCTGTTTTTT; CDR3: CASGNLGLVLTGELFF
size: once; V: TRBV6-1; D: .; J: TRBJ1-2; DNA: TGTGCCAGCAAGCTGAATGCTAACTATGGCTACACCTTC; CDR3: CASKLNANYGYTF
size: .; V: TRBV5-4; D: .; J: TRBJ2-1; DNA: TGTGCCAGCAGCTTGGGCTGGGCAGCCATGGAATACAATGAGCAGTTCTTC; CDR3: CASSLGWAAMEYNEQFF
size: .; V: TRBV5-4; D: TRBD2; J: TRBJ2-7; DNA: TGTGCCAGCAGTGTGGGCCGGGGGGACGAGCAGTACTTC; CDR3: CASSVGRGDEQYF
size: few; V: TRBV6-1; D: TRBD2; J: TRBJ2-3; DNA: TGTGCCAGCAGTGGACTAGCGGGAGGGCCAGATACGCAGTATTTT; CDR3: CASSGLAGGPDTQYF
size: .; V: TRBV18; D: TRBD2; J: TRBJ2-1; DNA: TGTGCCAGCTCACCAGGGAGCGGGAGGATCAATGAGCAGTTCTTC; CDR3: CASSPGSGRINEQFF
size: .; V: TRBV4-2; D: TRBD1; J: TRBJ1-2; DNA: TGTGCCAGCAGCCAGCCGGGACAGGAGGAGGGCTACACCTTC; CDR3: CASSQPGQEEGYTF
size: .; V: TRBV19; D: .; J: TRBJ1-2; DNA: TGTGCCAGTAGTGAGACAGTTTCCTATGGCTACACCTTC; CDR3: CASSETVSYGYTF
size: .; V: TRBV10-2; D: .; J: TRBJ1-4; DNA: TGCGCCAGCAAACAGTCTAATGAAAAACTGTTTTTT; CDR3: CASKQSNEKLFF
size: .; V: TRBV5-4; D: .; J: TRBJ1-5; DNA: TGTGCCCGGCGGGGGGGGGACCGGTATTTT; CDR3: CARRGGDRYF
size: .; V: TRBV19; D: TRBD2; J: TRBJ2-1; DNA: TGTGCCAGTACGCTAGGGACTAGCGGGAACAATGAGCAGTTCTTC; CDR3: CASTLGTSGNNEQFF
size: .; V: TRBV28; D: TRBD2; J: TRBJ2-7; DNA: TGTGCCATCTCTAGCGGGAGGGTATCCGAGCAGTACTTC; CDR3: CAISSGRVSEQYF
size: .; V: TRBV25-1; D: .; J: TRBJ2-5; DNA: TGTGCCAGCAGTGTCTCAGGGGTGGAGACCCAGTACTTC; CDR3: CASSVSGVETQYF
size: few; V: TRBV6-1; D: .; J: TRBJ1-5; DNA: TGTGCCAGCAGTGCAAACACTCAGCCCCAGCATTTT; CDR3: CASSANTQPQHF
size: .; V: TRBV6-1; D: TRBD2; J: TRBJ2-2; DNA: TGTGCCAGCAGTGAAGCTAGCGGGAGCACCGGGGAGCTGTTTTTT; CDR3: CASSEASGSTGELFF
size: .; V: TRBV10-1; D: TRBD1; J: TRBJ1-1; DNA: TGCGCCAGCAGTGAGATGTCAGGGGGCCAAACTGAAGCTTTCTTT; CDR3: CASSEMSGGQTEAFF
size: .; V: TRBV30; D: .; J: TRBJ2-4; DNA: TGTGCCTGGCCTGAGGTTCCTCCGGAGCGGCTAGCCAAAAACATTCAGTACTTC; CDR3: CAWPEVPPERLAKNIQYF
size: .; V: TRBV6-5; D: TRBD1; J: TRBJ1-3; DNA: TGTGCCAGCAGTTACGGGACAGGGATTGGAAACACCATATATTTT; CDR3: CASSYGTGIGNTIYF
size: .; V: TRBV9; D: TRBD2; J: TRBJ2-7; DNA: TGTGCCAGCAGCGTCGCCGGGACTAGCGGGTTTGGGGAGCAGTACTTC; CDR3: CASSVAGTSGFGEQYF
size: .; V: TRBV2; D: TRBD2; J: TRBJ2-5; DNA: TGTGCCAGCAACGGACTAGCGGGAGAGACCCAGTACTTC; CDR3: CASNGLAGETQYF
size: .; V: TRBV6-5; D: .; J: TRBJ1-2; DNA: TGTGCCAGCAGTCTGGACAGAGACTATGGCTACACCTTC; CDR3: CASSLDRDYGYTF
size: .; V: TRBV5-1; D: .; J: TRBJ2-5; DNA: TGCGCCAGCAGCTTGCAAGGGGCGCACGAGACCCAGTACTTC; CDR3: CASSLQGAHETQYF
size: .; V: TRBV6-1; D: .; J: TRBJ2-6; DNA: TGTGCCAGCAGTGAAGAGACGGGGGGCTCCAACGTCCTGACTTTC; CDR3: CASSEETGGSNVLTF
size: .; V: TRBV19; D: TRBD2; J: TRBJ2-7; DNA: TGTGCCAGCACTACTAGCGGGAGCCCCCTCGAGCAGTACTTC; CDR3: CASTTSGSPLEQYF
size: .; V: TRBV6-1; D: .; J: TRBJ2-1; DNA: TGTGCCAGCAGTGGGCTAGGTGCCTATGAGCAGTTCTTC; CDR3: CASSGLGAYEQFF
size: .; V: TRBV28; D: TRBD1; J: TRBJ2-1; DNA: TGTGCCAGCAGTTTAGCAGGGGGACCCTACAATGAGCAGTTCTTC; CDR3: CASSLAGGPYNEQFF
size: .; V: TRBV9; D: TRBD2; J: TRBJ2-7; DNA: TGTGCCAGCAGCGTAAGCTACGACGGCAGACTAGCGGGCCGCTACGAGCAGTACTTC; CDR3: CASSVSYDGRLAGRYEQYF
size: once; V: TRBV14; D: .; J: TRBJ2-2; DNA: TGTGCCAGCAGCCAAGCCCTAGCGTACACCGGGGAGCTGTTTTTT; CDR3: CASSQALAYTGELFF
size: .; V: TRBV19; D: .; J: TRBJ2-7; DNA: TGTGCCAGTAGTCCACGACAGGCCAAAGGCCACGAGCAGTACTTC; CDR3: CASSPRQAKGHEQYF
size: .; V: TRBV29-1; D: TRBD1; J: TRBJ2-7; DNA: TGCAGCGTTCCGGGACAGGGTAACTACGAGCAGTACTTC; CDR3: CSVPGQGNYEQYF
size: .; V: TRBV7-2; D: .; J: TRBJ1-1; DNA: TGTGCCAGCAGCCGCAGGGTTGGTGAAGCTTTCTTT; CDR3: CASSRRVGEAFF
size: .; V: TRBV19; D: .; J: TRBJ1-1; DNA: TGTGCCAGTAGTATAGATAGGAACACTGAAGCTTTCTTT; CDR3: CASSIDRNTEAFF
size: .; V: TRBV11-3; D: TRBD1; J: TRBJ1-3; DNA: TGTGCCAGCGGATCGACAGGGACGAGTGACACCATATATTTT; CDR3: CASGSTGTSDTIYF
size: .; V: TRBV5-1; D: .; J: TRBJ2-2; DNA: TGCGCCAGCAGCTTTACCCCCCTAAACACCGGGGAGCTGTTTTTT; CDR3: CASSFTPLNTGELFF
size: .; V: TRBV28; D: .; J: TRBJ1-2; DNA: TGTGCCAGCAGTCTTGGGGCAGGAATAAACTATGGCTACACCTTC; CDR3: CASSLGAGINYGYTF
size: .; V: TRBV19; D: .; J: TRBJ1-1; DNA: TGTGCCAGTAGTAGACCCACTACACGAGAAGGTGAAGCTTTCTTT; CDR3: CASSRPTTREGEAFF
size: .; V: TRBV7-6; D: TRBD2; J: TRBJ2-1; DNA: TGTGCCAGCAGCTCGGGACTAGCGGGGGGTGAGCAGTTCTTC; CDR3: CASSSGLAGGEQFF
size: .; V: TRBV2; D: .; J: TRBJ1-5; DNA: TGTGCCAGCAGTGGGCAGGGTCAGGGGCAGCCCCAGCATTTT; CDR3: CASSGQGQGQPQHF
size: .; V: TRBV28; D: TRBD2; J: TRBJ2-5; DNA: TGTGCCAGCAGTGAGGGGACTAGCGGCTTCCAAGAGACCCAGTACTTC; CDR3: CASSEGTSGFQETQYF
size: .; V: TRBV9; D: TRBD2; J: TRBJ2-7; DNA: TGTGCCAGCAGCGTGATGAGCGGGGGCCACGAGCAGTACTTC; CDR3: CASSVMSGGHEQYF
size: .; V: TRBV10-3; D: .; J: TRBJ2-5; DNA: TGTGCCATCAGTCGGACAAAAGAGACCCAGTACTTC; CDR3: CAISRTKETQYF
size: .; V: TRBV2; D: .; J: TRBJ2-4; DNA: TGTGCCAGCAGTGAACAGGGTCTTGGGATTCAGTACTTC; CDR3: CASSEQGLGIQYF
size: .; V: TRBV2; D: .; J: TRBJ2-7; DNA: TGTGCCAGCAGTGATGGGGCCTTATACGAGCAGTACTTC; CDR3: CASSDGALYEQYF